This TCR beta chain was captured in a study of T cell responses to AZD1222 COVID-19 vaccine. Study-level findings and limits: The sample set comprised mostly white British donors with more females, and clonal diversity was possibly underestimated. Only six or seven AZD1222 recipients tested seropositive at baseline.

Comment on this clone: The antigen remains unidentified.

The CDR3 contains 15 residues. With V trimmed by 3 bases and J by 2 bases, 7 bases remained unmatched. The germline V gene has CDR1 SGHTS and CDR2 YDEGEE. Only in-frame clones appear in the TCRdb table, and some are missing; sequencing was by immunoSEQ multiplex PCR. Among roughly 180,000 clones listed, over 70% were seen once. The V gene is TRBV5-8, the J gene TRBJ2-7; 8 positions match TRBD2. This receptor was taken from an adult in good health. The sample consisted of peripheral blood, taken on day 0 of MenACWY control vaccination. The CDR3 region is CASSSGGAITYEQYF. In DNA form, the CDR3 reads TGTGCCAGCAGCTCCGGGGGGGCCATAACCTACGAGCAGTACTTC.